This TCR beta chain was profiled in a study of vaccination and CD4 T cells after COVID-19. Turning to the study itself: In the convalescent cohort, there were six males and four females, two of them Hispanic. Collection of post-vaccine samples followed dose two by a median approximately 68 days, spanning a range of 14 to 241.

Study-level points and caveats: Median reactive clonotypes, those recognizing SARS-CoV-2, rose from approximately 21 to 40, not significantly.

A note on this clonotype: The antigen is undetermined.

Documented treatment: roughly 10-day PBMC culture with coronavirus spike peptide pools or control peptides (ViraFEST assay). The CDR3 runs 17 residues. The germline V gene has CDR1 MNHNS and CDR2 SASEGT. The germline V and J ends were trimmed by 5 bases and 0 bases, with 18 bases remaining between them. Sequencing of DNA taken from cultured CD4+ T cells relied on the Oncomine TCR Beta short-read assay. Using the QIAamp micro DNA kit, genomic DNA was extracted from the CD4+ T cells that had been cultured. TCRdb re-analysed the PCR reads in MiXCR, keeping a single row per CDR3 protein. The table records roughly 20,000 distinct CDR3 sequences, approximately 53% of them present only once.

The chain employs TRBV6-1 and TRBJ2-3; D is uncertain. The source is a human donor who had recovered from COVID-19. Sequencing used CD4+ T cells from blood, cultured in vitro. Written as DNA, the CDR3 is TGTGCCAGCAGTCCCACCCCCTGGCCTCTCAGCACAGATACGCAGTATTTT. It specifies CASSPTPWPLSTDTQYF.